This entry lists 26 T cell receptor beta chains sequenced from one sample in a study of T cells in women clearing cervical HPV infection. Generated by immunoSEQ multiplex PCR, the TCRdb table keeps only in-frame clones and is missing some. The record lists 15,000 to 20,000 clones, of which the ten most abundant hold about a sixth. The material sequenced was blood buffy coat. These receptors all come from a woman aged 18 to 75 with a cervical HPV16 infection that either progressed to CIN3+ or cleared (not recorded which).

The CDR3 DNA, read in part, is TGTGCCAGTAGTGGGGGACAGCACAGAATCGAGACG. This codes for CASSGGQHRIET. The complete CDR3 reads CASSGGQHRIETQYF. The chain employs TRBV19 and TRBJ2-3; 7 positions agree with TRBD1. The CDR3 end falls 3 residues outside the read, so it is completed with the germline J gene. Germline-derived CDR1 and CDR2 are LNHDA and SQIVND (reference sequence). The CDR3 is 15 residues long. Supplemented by reference TRBV19 and TRBJ2-3, the full variable domain reads DGGITQSPKYLFRKEGQNVTLSCEQNLNHDAMYWYRQDPGQGLRLIYYSQIVNDFQKGDIAEGYSVSREKKESFPLTVTSAQKNPTAFYLCASSGGQHRIETQYFGPGTRLTVL.

As regards this clone: With the read ending 3 residues before the CDR3 end, the germline J gene is used to fill in that end. This rearrangement joins TRBV6-1 to TRBJ2-7; the D is unclear. In germline, CDR1 is MNHNS, CDR2 SASEGT. The V end lost 2 bases, the J end lost 3 bases, and 8 bases lay between the germline ends. There are 13 residues in the CDR3. The covered CDR3 bases are TGTGCCAGCAGTGAAAGGCGGCTCTACGAG. Residues: CASSERRLYE. The full CDR3 reads CASSERRLYEQYF.

Regarding this clone: The read gets to within 3 residues of the CDR3 end, and the germline J gene fills in the rest. The chain uses TRBV6-4 and TRBJ2-5, with 10 positions matching TRBD2. This CDR3 is 16 amino acids long. Germline CDR1 MRHNA, CDR2 SNTAGT. V lost 5 bases and J lost 2; bases outside the gene matches: 8. The covered CDR3 bases are TGTGCCAGCAGTCCTTCTGTAGCGGGGGGTCAAGAGACC. This codes for CASSPSVAGGQET. The whole CDR3 protein is CASSPSVAGGQETQYF.

Worth noting for this clone: The CDR3 goes on 3 residues after the read ends, and that part is filled in from the germline J gene. This rearrangement joins TRBV7-9 to TRBJ2-4, with a tentative D call TRBD2 (5 bases). The V gene's germline CDR1 is SEHNR and CDR2 FQNEAQ (reference sequence). The CDR3 covers 14 residues. CDR3: CASSLDPGIGDQYF. The covered CDR3 bases are TGTGCCAGCAGCTTAGACCCGGGGATTGGTGAT.

About this clone itself: The missing CDR3 end, 3 residues past where the read stops, is filled in from the germline J gene. The chain carries TRBV5-1 and TRBJ2-2, with 7 bases identical to TRBD1. CDR3 length equals 16 residues. V dropped 0 bases and J dropped 3; count of bases not matched to a gene: 5. Germline V gives CDR1 SGHRS, CDR2 YFSETQ. The DNA read from the CDR3 is TGCGCCAGCAGCTTGGCAGGGGGAATGGACACCGGGGAG. Its protein is CASSLAGGMDTGE. In full, the CDR3 reads CASSLAGGMDTGELFF.

A note on this clone: The read gets to within 3 residues of the CDR3 end, and the germline J gene fills in the rest. This rearrangement joins TRBV5-1 to TRBJ2-5; 8 bases align to TRBD2. Germline V CDR1 and CDR2: SGHRS, YFSETQ. The CDR3 is made up of 16 amino acids. The trim removed 3 bases at V and 4 bases at J, leaving 11 bases unmatched. The DNA read from the CDR3 is TGCGCCAGCAGCTCGGGGGGGACTAGTATAGGAGAGACC. It specifies CASSSGGTSIGET. In full, the CDR3 reads CASSSGGTSIGETQYF. The entire variable domain, with the rest obtained from reference TRBV5-1 and TRBJ2-5, is as follows: KAGVTQTPRYLIKTRGQQVTLSCSPISGHRSVSWYQQTPGQGLQFLFEYFSETQRNKGNFPGRFSGRQFSNSRSEMNVSTLELGDSALYLCASSSGGTSIGETQYFGPGTRLLVL.

Concerning this clone itself: The read halts 3 residues ahead of the CDR3 end, with the missing end drawn from the germline J gene. The chain is built from TRBV7-9 and TRBJ2-3; TRBD1 might be the D (6 bases). CDR3 length: 14 amino acids. Germline V lookup: CDR1 SEHNR, CDR2 FQNEAQ (reference sequence). The DNA read from the CDR3 is TGTGCCAGCAGCGACAGGTCAGGGGCGGAGACG. This translates into CASSDRSGAET. In full, the CDR3 is CASSDRSGAETQYF.

Turning to this clone: The CDR3 extends 3 residues past the end of the read, so its final part is completed from the germline J gene. This sequence joins TRBV30 and TRBJ2-4, with a tentative D call TRBD1 (6 bases). The CDR3 has 18 residues. Germline CDR1 is GTSNPN and CDR2 is SVGIG (reference sequence). The CDR3 loop is CALGPFFDRLTGVDGQYF. The sequenced CDR3 bases are TGTGCCTTAGGACCCTTCTTCGACAGGCTCACCGGGGTAGATGGT.

About this clone itself: The read gets to within 3 residues of the CDR3 end, and the germline J gene fills in the rest. V and J are TRBV3-1 (or the pseudogene TRBV3-2) and TRBJ2-5; 9 nucleotides match TRBD1. Losses at the gene ends were 0 bases for V and 4 bases for J; bases not matched to a gene: 0. This CDR3 is built from 14 residues. Germline V CDR1 and CDR2: LGHDT, YNNKEL (reference sequence). The CDR3 loop reads CASSQEDRGETQYF. The CDR3 DNA, read in part, is TGTGCCAGCAGCCAAGAGGACAGGGGAGAGACC.

On this clone itself: Sequencing ends 3 residues short of the CDR3 end; the germline J gene provides the rest. The rearrangement links TRBV18 to TRBJ1-4; 10 nucleotides line up with TRBD1. The CDR3 consists of 14 residues. Germline V gives CDR1 KGHSH, CDR2 LQKENI. Incomplete CDR3 DNA: TGTGCCAGCTCACCAGGGACAGGGGACTCACCA. Amino acid sequence: CASSPGTGDSP. The CDR3, in full, reads CASSPGTGDSPLFF.

As concerns this clone: The junction differs from germline at one of its ends, possibly a read error. The DNA ends 3 residues before the CDR3 does, and the rest of the CDR3 is filled in from the germline J gene. The chain links TRBV7-7 to TRBJ2-3; 7 bases match TRBD2. The CDR3 is 16 amino acids. CDR1 is SSHAT and CDR2 is FNYEAQ in the germline V gene (reference sequence). The sequenced part of the CDR3 DNA is TGTGCTAGCAGCTTGGGACGGGGGGTTCCCCAAGAGACG. Its translation: CASSLGRGVPQET. The entire CDR3 protein reads CASSLGRGVPQETQYF. Full variable domain (remainder filled in from reference TRBV7-7 and TRBJ2-3): GAGVSQSPRYKVTKRGQDVTLRCDPISSHATLYWYQQALGQGPEFLTYFNYEAQPDKSGLPSDRFSAERPEGSISTLTIQRTEQRDSAMYRCASSLGRGVPQETQYFGPGTRLTVL.

A remark on this clone: The read halts 3 residues ahead of the CDR3 end, with the missing end drawn from the germline J gene. This chain links TRBV18 with TRBJ1-4; D remains ambiguous. Germline values: CDR1 KGHSH, CDR2 LQKENI. The germline V and J ends were trimmed by 6 bases and 3 bases, with 8 bases remaining between them. CDR3 length: 13 residues. CDR3 bases read: TGTGCCAGCTCCCGGGGTTCTAATGAAAAA. The encoded protein is CASSRGSNEK. The full CDR3 is CASSRGSNEKLFF.

Notes on this clone: The sequence runs out 3 residues before the end of the CDR3; the remainder is reconstructed from the germline J gene. The rearrangement links TRBV5-6 to TRBJ1-1; TRBD1 might be the D (6 bases). Deletions cut 4 bases from V and 4 bases from J, with 14 bases between. Germline loops: CDR1 SGHDT, CDR2 YYEEEE. This CDR3 has 14 amino acids. The DNA read from the CDR3 is TGTGCCAGCAGCGCTCTGGGCAGGGGCACTGAA. The encoded protein is CASSALGRGTE. The whole CDR3 sequence reads CASSALGRGTEAFF.

Of note for this clone: Read data end 3 residues before the CDR3 end; the end is taken from the germline J gene. The V call is TRBV6-4, the J call TRBJ2-6; TRBD1 agrees at 11 bases. CDR1 is MRHNA and CDR2 is SNTAGT in the germline V gene. The CDR3 totals 16 residues. Trimming removed 3 bases from V and 4 bases from J; junction bases left unmatched: 2. CDR3 in amino acids: CASSDGTGGGANVLTF. CDR3 DNA (partial): TGTGCCAGCAGTGATGGGACAGGGGGAGGGGCCAACGTC.

Points on this clone: The read finishes 3 residues shy of the CDR3 end, and the germline J gene is used to complete it. The chain joins TRBV5-6 to TRBJ2-2; D remains ambiguous. The CDR3 length is 15 residues. Germline lookup yields CDR1 SGHDT and CDR2 YYEEEE. The sequenced part of the CDR3 DNA is TGTGCCAGCAGCTTGGTGTCCCAGTTAAATGAAAAG. This gives the protein CASSLVSQLNEK. The full CDR3 is CASSLVSQLNEKLFF. The variable domain in full, with the rest retrieved from reference TRBV5-6 and TRBJ2-2, is DAGVTQSPTHLIKTRGQQVTLRCSPKSGHDTVSWYQQALGQGPQFIFQYYEEEERQRGNFPDRFSGHQFPNYSSELNVNALLLGDSALYLCASSLVSQLNEKLFFGEGSRLTVL.

Note on this clone: Sequencing ends 3 residues short of the CDR3 end; the germline J gene provides the rest. The chain uses TRBV20-1 and TRBJ2-2; TRBD2 agrees at 7 bases. The CDR3 is made up of 15 amino acids. Per germline, CDR1 DFQATT and CDR2 SNEGSKA (reference sequence). Incomplete CDR3 DNA: TGCAGTGCGCCCGGGGAAGTTGGGACTAATGAAAAG. This gives the protein CSAPGEVGTNEK. The complete CDR3 sequence is CSAPGEVGTNEKLFF.

In the case of this clone: With the read ending 3 residues before the CDR3 end, the germline J gene is used to fill in that end. The chain recombines TRBV20-1 with TRBJ2-7, with a possible D match to TRBD1 (5 bases). Deletions cut 0 bases from V and 6 bases from J, with 9 bases between. Germline V gene lookup returns CDR1 DFQATT and CDR2 SNEGSKA (reference sequence). The CDR3 has 12 amino acids. The sequenced part of the CDR3 DNA is TGCAGTGCTAGAGACCCCGACAGCGAG. It is translated as CSARDPDSE. The full CDR3 reads CSARDPDSEQYF.

As to this clone: The sequenced fragment ends 3 residues before the CDR3 boundary, so the rest is inferred from the germline J gene. The J gene is TRBJ2-2, the V gene TRBV10-3, with D maybe TRBD2 (6 bases). Trimming removed 2 bases at V and 6 bases at J, with 13 bases between. This CDR3 is 15 amino acids long. Germline assignment: CDR1 ENHRY and CDR2 SYGVKD. The CDR3 loop reads CAISEAPRGAGELFF. The part of the CDR3 DNA that was read is TGTGCCATCAGTGAGGCACCCCGCGGGGCCGGGGAG.

This clone is called medium-sized based on its frequency. The sequenced fragment ends 3 residues before the CDR3 boundary, so the rest is inferred from the germline J gene. This chain uses TRBV10-3 with TRBJ2-6; perhaps TRBD1 as D (6 bases). Trimming took 5 bases from V and 4 from J, leaving 21 bases between them. Germline CDR1 ENHRY, CDR2 SYGVKD. The CDR3 covers 18 residues. CDR3 DNA (partial): TGTGCCATCAGTCACCCGGTGAGTGGGGGCTCCGGGGCCAACGTC. Translating gives CAISHPVSGGSGANV. The whole CDR3 reads CAISHPVSGGSGANVLTF.

In regard to this clone: The read terminates 3 residues before the CDR3 end, so the remaining end is supplied by the germline J gene. This chain links TRBV20-1 with TRBJ2-7, with 9 nucleotides matching TRBD2. Losses at the gene ends were 1 base for V and 5 bases for J; bases not matched to a gene: 12. Per the germline V gene, CDR1 is DFQATT and CDR2 is SNEGSKA (reference sequence). There are 16 residues in the CDR3. The chain's CDR3 is CSARGTARRGGHEQYF. The covered CDR3 bases are TGCAGTGCTAGAGGTACAGCACGGCGGGGGGGCCACGAG.

Comments on this clone: The read ends 3 residues before the CDR3 terminus; that terminus is restored from the germline J gene. The chain combines TRBV29-1 with TRBJ1-4; TRBD1 is a possible D gene (6 bases). The CDR3 is 15 amino acids. Between the trimmed V and J ends, which lost 4 bases and 7 bases, there was a span of 19 bases. Per the germline V gene, CDR1 is SQVTM and CDR2 is ANQGSEA. This chain's CDR3 is CSVGASQGRREKLFF. CDR3 DNA, as far as it was read: TGCAGCGTTGGGGCCTCACAGGGAAGGCGTGAAAAA.

Concerning this clone itself: Coverage ceases 3 residues before the CDR3 finishes, and the germline J gene fills in the end. This chain links TRBV2 with TRBJ2-3; D is perhaps TRBD1 (6 bases). CDR1 SNHLY and CDR2 FYNNEI come from the germline V gene. The CDR3 extends over 14 amino acids. The sequenced part of the CDR3 DNA is TGTGCCAGCAGTACACAGGGAAGCAATCAGCCG. This gives the protein CASSTQGSNQP. In full, the CDR3 reads CASSTQGSNQPQYF.

Regarding this clone: The read halts 3 residues ahead of the CDR3 end, with the missing end drawn from the germline J gene. This rearrangement joins TRBV19 to TRBJ1-2; perhaps TRBD1 as D (6 bases). Trimming took 4 bases from V and 5 from J, leaving 14 bases between them. The CDR3 is made up of 14 amino acids. Per the germline V gene, CDR1 is LNHDA and CDR2 is SQIVND (reference sequence). CDR3 DNA (partial): TGTGCCAGTAGTAGCCGGGACACCCTTTATGGC. Its protein is CASSSRDTLYG. The whole CDR3 protein is CASSSRDTLYGYTF.

On this clone: One end of the junction varies from germline; a read error may be responsible. The read is 3 residues too short to cover the CDR3 end, so that end is filled in from the germline J gene. Other DNA sequences in the sample encode the same CDR3. The chain employs TRBV30 and TRBJ1-3, with TRBD1 identical over 8 bases. The CDR3 loop spans 13 amino acids. The germline V gene has CDR1 GTSNPN and CDR2 SVGIG (reference sequence). Partial CDR3 DNA: TGTGCCTGGACGACAGGGGTCGGAAACACA. Translated: CAWTTGVGNT. The full CDR3 reads CAWTTGVGNTIYF. Using reference TRBV30 and TRBJ1-3 for the parts outside the CDR3, the full variable domain is SQTIHQWPATLVQPVGSPLSLECTVEGTSNPNLYWYRQAAGRGLQLLFYSVGIGQISSEVPQNLSASRPQDRQFILSSKKLLLSDSGFYLCAWTTGVGNTIYFGEGSWLTVV.

In the case of this clone: The CDR3 goes on 3 residues after the read ends, and that part is filled in from the germline J gene. The chain has TRBV10-3 and TRBJ1-2; D is undetermined. This CDR3 is 14 amino acids long. Germline V CDR1 and CDR2: ENHRY, SYGVKD. The CDR3 is CAISARADEETYTF. CDR3 DNA (partial): TGTGCCATCAGTGCAAGAGCGGACGAAGAGACC.

Of note for this clone: The sequenced fragment ends 3 residues before the CDR3 boundary, so the rest is inferred from the germline J gene. This chain joins TRBV30 and TRBJ2-4; no reliable D call. CDR1 is GTSNPN, CDR2 SVGIG, per germline (reference sequence). The CDR3 runs 11 residues. CDR3 in amino acids: CAWSESYGQYF. The CDR3 bases that were read are TGTGCCTGGAGTGAGTCCTATGGT.